This T cell receptor (beta chain) was observed in a study of quantifying T cell responses using KT2 cells. Across the study: Reverse transcription used primers in the TCR alpha and beta constant regions.

Known numbers of the T cell clone KT2 were added to PBMC. A single-stranded UMI oligo with SP2 sequence was ligated to cDNA 3' ends. The first PCR ran 4 to 5 cycles with an equimolar RC1.1 and RC1.2 beta primer mix. TCRdb recomputed calls from the UMI-ligation and nested PCR reads with MiXCR, one row per CDR3 protein. The table includes fewer than 60,000 distinct CDR3 sequences, more than 9% detected once. This clonotype has only a few counts. Trimming pared 8 bases from V and 3 bases from J, leaving 14 bases between. This CDR3 contains 13 residues. The V gene's germline CDR1 is MNHEY and CDR2 SMNVEV (reference sequence).

The TCR originated in a human donor. Sequenced: PBMCs spiked with cells of the T cell clone KT2. The gene calls are TRBV27 and TRBJ2-7; maybe TRBD2 (5 bases). CDR3 coding DNA: TGTGCCAGCGGACTTGGGCAGGTCTACGAGCAGTACTTC. This translates into CASGLGQVYEQYF.